This T cell receptor beta chain appears in the sequencing data of a study of tumor-infiltrating lymphocytes in localized non-small cell lung cancer. At the level of the study: The cohort mixed smokers and never-smokers, several histologies, and some post-neoadjuvant-chemotherapy samples.

Data came from immunoSEQ multiplex PCR; TCRdb stores just in-frame clones and leaves some out. The sample shows approximately 15,000 clones, 75% of them seen only once. Study observations and caveats: Technical variation could not be separated from intratumor heterogeneity here. Tumor T-cell fraction was not associated with recurrence-free survival.

Note on this clone: Its antigen is undetermined.

This clonotype was obtained from a human donor with non-small cell lung cancer. Sample: lung tumor tissue.

CDR3 in amino acids: CASRGMGRRGTEAFF. The CDR3 region has the DNA TGTGCCAGCAGGGGGATGGGGCGCAGAGGCACTGAAGCTTTCTTT. The rearrangement joins TRBV27 to TRBJ1-1, with D possibly being TRBD1 (5 bases). V was trimmed by 6 bases and J by 4 bases, leaving 18 bases between them. The germline gives CDR1 MNHEY, CDR2 SMNVEV (reference sequence). CDR3 size: 15 residues.